This T cell receptor beta chain was retrieved from a study of PD-1 blockade in classical Hodgkin lymphoma. This clone came up a few times. The repertoire was sequenced with immunoSEQ multiplex PCR; TCRdb's copy has only in-frame clones and lacks some. The sample holds around 25,000 clones, roughly 65% seen once. Germline V lookup: CDR1 WSHSY, CDR2 SAAADI. CDR3 size: 13 residues. V was trimmed by 7 bases and J by 7 bases, leaving 13 bases between them. No patient escaped relapse after autologous stem cell transplantation, and brentuximab vedotin exposure varied. Sequences were derived from peripheral blood mononuclear cells (PBMCs), sampled before the second cycle of nivolumab. The chain combines TRBV10-2 with TRBJ2-2, with a possible D match to TRBD1 (5 bases). This TCR was recovered from a human donor with classical Hodgkin lymphoma. The chain's CDR3 is CASNLRENGELFF. CDR3 DNA: TGCGCCAGCAACCTCAGGGAAAACGGGGAGCTGTTTTTT.